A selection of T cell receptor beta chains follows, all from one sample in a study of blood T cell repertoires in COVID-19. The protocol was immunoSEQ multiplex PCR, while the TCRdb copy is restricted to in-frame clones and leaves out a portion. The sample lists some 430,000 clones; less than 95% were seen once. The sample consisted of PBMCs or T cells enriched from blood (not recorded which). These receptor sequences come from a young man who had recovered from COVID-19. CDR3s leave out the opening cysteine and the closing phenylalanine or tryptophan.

CDR3: ASSLTRGGGTQY
V: TRBV7-3
J: TRBJ2-3

CDR3: ASSPSDSYEQY
V: TRBV5-1
J: TRBJ2-7

CDR3: ASSRNGGNTEAF
V: TRBV28
J: TRBJ1-1

CDR3: ASSFSGLAGNTGELF
V: TRBV28
J: TRBJ2-2

CDR3: ASISTPSGNTIY
V: TRBV6-5
J: TRBJ1-3

CDR3: AWRDPGAKNIQY
V: TRBV30
J: TRBJ2-4

CDR3: AISESRVEAH
V: TRBV10-3
J: TRBJ2-7

CDR3: ASSPRGSGVYEQF
V: TRBV11-3
J: TRBJ2-1

CDR3: ASSVIAENTGELF
V: TRBV2
J: TRBJ2-2

CDR3: ASSVWDRVSGANVLT
V: TRBV28
J: TRBJ2-6

CDR3: ASSRVGQGLVEQF
V: TRBV3-1/TRBV3-2
J: TRBJ2-1

CDR3: ASSQRHINQPQH
V: TRBV7-2
J: TRBJ1-5

CDR3: AISLDRPQETQY
V: TRBV10-3
J: TRBJ2-5

CDR3: ASSAGVNTEAF
V: TRBV25-1
J: TRBJ1-1

CDR3: ASSKVRNSPLH
V: TRBV21-1
J: TRBJ1-6

CDR3: ASSSVRGDEQF
V: TRBV7-2
J: TRBJ2-1

CDR3: ASSLAGYGNTIY
V: TRBV5-1
J: TRBJ1-3

CDR3: ASSSLGDEQY
V: TRBV5-5
J: TRBJ2-7

CDR3: ASSEPRVLRELF
V: TRBV2
J: TRBJ2-2

CDR3: ASRPGGGVLEKLF
V: TRBV6-5
J: TRBJ1-4

CDR3: ASSVTTGTGIMNTEAF
V: TRBV9
J: TRBJ1-1

CDR3: SVGTGYMNTEAF
V: TRBV29-1
J: TRBJ1-1

CDR3: ASSAIPGQGGKQY
V: TRBV19
J: TRBJ2-7

CDR3: ASSGTGWRGYT
V: TRBV5-8
J: TRBJ1-2

CDR3: ASSSGIEQY
V: TRBV19
J: TRBJ2-7

CDR3: ASSFFQGNTEAF
V: TRBV5-1
J: TRBJ1-1

CDR3: ASTKTSGSPETQY
V: TRBV18
J: TRBJ2-5

CDR3: ASSPMGQGNVRWGQPQH
V: TRBV19
J: TRBJ1-5

CDR3: ASSLGVLGQGFSSYEQY
V: TRBV5-8
J: TRBJ2-7

CDR3: SARDRASGNTIY
V: TRBV29-1
J: TRBJ1-3

CDR3: ASSSDTGGNTIY
V: TRBV5-1
J: TRBJ1-3

CDR3: ASSLGAGGTYEQY
V: TRBV5-1
J: TRBJ2-7

CDR3: ASSLVNFEGGAYNEQF
V: TRBV7-6
J: TRBJ2-1

CDR3: SAPHGPQETQY
V: TRBV29-1
J: TRBJ2-5

CDR3: ATHSGRGTDTQY
V: TRBV19
J: TRBJ2-3

CDR3: ASRPARRDSPLH
V: TRBV27
J: TRBJ1-6

CDR3: ASSLLQGSYEQY
V: TRBV5-1
J: TRBJ2-7

CDR3: ASSIQGQETQY
V: TRBV19
J: TRBJ2-5

CDR3: ASSARGIFSYNSPLH
V: TRBV11-2
J: TRBJ1-6

CDR3: ASSTRTVVNYGYT
V: TRBV5-8
J: TRBJ1-2

CDR3: ASRPRAYSNQPQH
V: TRBV28
J: TRBJ1-5

CDR3: ASGLWVQGEQY
V: TRBV6-5
J: TRBJ2-7

CDR3: ASTTGQSDYGYT
V: TRBV6-5
J: TRBJ1-2

CDR3: ACRDREGSPLH
V: TRBV19
J: TRBJ1-6

CDR3: ASSQDMRADYGYT
V: TRBV4-1
J: TRBJ1-2

CDR3: ASSQALVAGEQF
V: TRBV3-1/TRBV3-2
J: TRBJ2-1

CDR3: ASSYSTGRDGYT
V: TRBV6-5
J: TRBJ1-2

CDR3: ATSDRLGGLGDTQY
V: TRBV24-1
J: TRBJ2-3

CDR3: ASSGTTSGYEQY
V: TRBV11-2
J: TRBJ2-7

CDR3: ASSRQGTVTDTQY
V: TRBV5-1
J: TRBJ2-3

CDR3: ASGYKRTENNEQF
V: TRBV2
J: TRBJ2-1

CDR3: AIHAGTNTGELF
V: TRBV11-2
J: TRBJ2-2

CDR3: ASRRDSSNYGYT
V: TRBV6-5
J: TRBJ1-2

CDR3: ASSLSTTVKGYT
V: TRBV7-8
J: TRBJ1-2

CDR3: ASSARDRVHEQY
V: TRBV7-9
J: TRBJ2-7

CDR3: ASSSGFNQPQH
V: TRBV12-3/TRBV12-4
J: TRBJ1-5

CDR3: ASTTTAGTGRYGYT
V: TRBV19
J: TRBJ1-2

CDR3: SVGRRNTEAF
V: TRBV29-1
J: TRBJ1-1

CDR3: ARQGITEAF
V: TRBV2
J: TRBJ1-1

CDR3: ASSSGGFGSPLH
V: TRBV13
J: TRBJ1-6